This entry is about one T cell receptor beta chain. The data were obtained in a study of blood T cell repertoires in COVID-19. The germline V and J ends were trimmed by 3 bases and 0 bases, with 9 bases remaining between them. CDR3 length: 15 residues. Germline values: CDR1 LGHDT, CDR2 YNNKEL (reference sequence). Measured with immunoSEQ multiplex PCR; TCRdb has only the in-frame clones, and not every one. The data contain 400,000 to 550,000 clones, about 89% of them singletons. Sample: peripheral blood. This chain joins TRBV3-1 (or the pseudogene TRBV3-2) and TRBJ1-5; D remains unclear. This clonotype originated in a woman aged 30 to 39 with acute or convalescent COVID-19. The DNA of the CDR3 is TGTGCCAGCAGCCAGGGAGATCATAGCAATCAGCCCCAGCATTTT. Protein product: CASSQGDHSNQPQHF.